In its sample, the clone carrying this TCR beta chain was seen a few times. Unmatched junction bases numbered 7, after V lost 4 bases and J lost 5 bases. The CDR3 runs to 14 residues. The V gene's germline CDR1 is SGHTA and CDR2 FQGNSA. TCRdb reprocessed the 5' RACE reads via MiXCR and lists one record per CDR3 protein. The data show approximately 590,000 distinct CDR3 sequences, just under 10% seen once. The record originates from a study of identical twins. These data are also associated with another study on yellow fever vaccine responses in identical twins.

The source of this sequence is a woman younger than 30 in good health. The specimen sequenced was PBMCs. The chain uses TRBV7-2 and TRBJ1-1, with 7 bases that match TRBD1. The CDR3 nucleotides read TGTGCCAGCAGCTCCCGGCAGGGGGAAACTGAAGCTTTCTTT. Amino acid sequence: CASSSRQGETEAFF.